This TCR beta chain appears in the sequencing data of a study of T-cell reconstitution after alpha-beta-depleted transplantation in children. The germline CDR1 and CDR2 sequences are DFQATT and SNEGSKA (reference sequence). The CDR3 extends over 14 amino acids. Trimming removed 0 bases from V and 4 bases from J; junction bases left unmatched: 4. Findings and caveats of the study: From newly produced T cells came most of the T-cell counts and diversity one year after transplant. Several hundred expanded graft clones reportedly supplied alpha-beta T cells about two months after transplant.

Preparing the TCRbeta library involved the use of unique molecular identifiers. TCRdb processed the PCR reads anew with MiXCR; each CDR3 protein has one entry. The data contain some 300,000 distinct CDR3 sequences, nearly 8% of them singletons. This clonotype was recorded at least ten times. Its antigen is still unknown. This receptor was identified in a female patient aged 2-10 years who had a stem cell transplant for Fanconi anemia, so the T cells may come from the graft donor. J is TRBJ2-7 and V is TRBV20-1, with 9 bases lining up with TRBD1. Material: peripheral blood, obtained 360 days after TCRalphabeta/CD19-depleted stem cell transplant. Written as DNA, the CDR3 is TGCAGTGCTAGAGACGGGACAGGGATTTACGAGCAGTACTTC. Translated: CSARDGTGIYEQYF.